The T cell receptor (beta chain) described here comes from a study of a mutant IDH1 vaccine in newly diagnosed glioma. Study in general: Commencement of vaccination occurred 4-6 weeks following radiotherapy alone, or concurrently with temozolomide cycles.

A word on this clone: The antigen remains undetermined.

The germline V gene has CDR1 LNHDA and CDR2 SQIVND (reference sequence). Germline trimming cut 3 bases from V and 2 bases from J; bases unmatched to any gene: 14. The CDR3 runs to 19 residues. Here immunoSEQ multiplex PCR was the method, and the copy in TCRdb shows in-frame clones only, minus some. The sample includes about 60,000 clones, over 75% seen only once; the top ten take about 14%. Time point defined: week 23, last vaccination. Every vaccine dose comprised 300 ug of mutant IDH1 20-mer peptide plus topical imiquimod. This clonotype was obtained from a man younger than 35 with glioma. The rearrangement joins TRBV19 to TRBJ2-1; 9 bases fit TRBD2. This sample comprised PBMCs, obtained from a glioma patient whose treatment included an IDH1 peptide vaccine. Here the CDR3 reads CASSIGVYAGGPTYNEQFF. Here the CDR3 DNA reads TGTGCCAGTAGTATCGGAGTATATGCGGGAGGGCCAACCTACAATGAGCAGTTCTTC.